Below, 20 T cell receptor beta chains from the same sample are listed, as sequenced in a study of T cell responses to AZD1222 COVID-19 vaccine. The protocol was immunoSEQ multiplex PCR, while the TCRdb copy is restricted to in-frame clones and leaves out a portion. The table has about 160,000 clones, 91% seen once. The source material was peripheral blood, sampled on day 0 of AZD1222 vaccination. These TCRs come from an adult in good health.

V is TRBV7-2 and J is TRBJ1-4; D unclear. CDR1 and CDR2 from the germline V gene are SGHTA and FQGNSA. Trimming took 4 bases from V and 4 from J, leaving 13 bases between them. This CDR3 is 15 amino acids long. CDR3 nucleotides: TGTGCCAGCAGCTCCTCTGGGTCCCATAATGAAAAACTGTTTTTT. Translating it yields CASSSSGSHNEKLFF. The full variable domain, rest sourced from reference TRBV7-2 and TRBJ1-4, is GAGVSQSPSNKVTEKGKDVELRCDPISGHTALYWYRQSLGQGLEFLIYFQGNSAPDKSGLPSDRFSAERTGGSVSTLTIQRTQQEDSAVYLCASSSSGSHNEKLFFGSGTQLSVL.

For the CDR3, the DNA is TGTGCCAGCAGCTACGGGACAGGGGTCGGCTATGGCTACACCTTC. It codes for CASSYGTGVGYGYTF. The chain is built from TRBV7-9 and TRBJ1-2, with TRBD1 matching 10 bases. This CDR3 contains 15 residues. The ends lost 4 bases at V and 4 bases at J; junction bases unmatched: 6. Germline CDR1 is SEHNR and CDR2 is FQNEAQ (reference sequence).

The chain combines TRBV12-5 with TRBJ1-1; 7 nucleotides line up with TRBD1. The CDR3 spans 13 residues. Germline V gene lookup returns CDR1 LGHNT and CDR2 FRNRAP. After removal of 1 base from V and 4 bases from J, the junction contained 0 bases not matched to a gene. The CDR3 spells CASGLGDSTEAFF. The DNA for the CDR3 is TGTGCTAGTGGTTTGGGGGACAGCACTGAAGCTTTCTTT.

The CDR3 DNA reads as TGTGCCACCGGGGCGGGTGGTGAGCAGTTCTTC. It specifies CATGAGGEQFF. V and J are TRBV24-1 and TRBJ2-1; D may match TRBD1 or TRBD2 (5 bases each). The CDR3 is 11 residues long. From germline, CDR1 is KGHDR and CDR2 SFDVKD. Trimming shortened V by 9 bases and J by 9 bases, and 11 bases separated the two germline ends.

V is TRBV7-2 and J is TRBJ1-2, with D possibly being TRBD1 (5 bases). The germline CDR1 and CDR2 sequences are SGHTA and FQGNSA. V lost 3 bases, J lost 0 bases, and 11 bases lay in between. This CDR3 comprises 15 residues. The CDR3 protein is CASSFTGTANYGYTF. CDR3 in DNA: TGTGCCAGCAGCTTCACCGGGACGGCTAACTATGGCTACACCTTC.

The chain uses TRBV30 and TRBJ1-2, with a weak D call TRBD1 (5 bases). Looked up from germline, CDR1 is GTSNPN and CDR2 is SVGIG (reference sequence). The CDR3 totals 13 residues. V lost 4 bases and J lost 7, with 16 bases in between. CDR3 sequence: CAWNRERRGGYTF. The CDR3 DNA sequence: TGTGCCTGGAATCGGGAGAGGAGGGGTGGCTACACCTTC. The variable domain in full, completed from reference TRBV30 and TRBJ1-2, reads SQTIHQWPATLVQPVGSPLSLECTVEGTSNPNLYWYRQAAGRGLQLLFYSVGIGQISSEVPQNLSASRPQDRQFILSSKKLLLSDSGFYLCAWNRERRGGYTFGSGTRLTVV.

The CDR3, as DNA: TGTGCCATCAGTTCAGAACGGTACGAGCAGTACTTC. This encodes CAISSERYEQYF. This chain joins TRBV10-3 and TRBJ2-7; D not resolved. The CDR3 runs 12 residues. Between the trimmed V and J ends, which lost 5 bases and 4 bases, there was a span of 9 bases. Looked up from germline, CDR1 is ENHRY and CDR2 is SYGVKD.

The chain carries TRBV10-1 and TRBJ2-1; TRBD2 is a possible D gene (6 bases). Germline CDR1 reads WNHNN; CDR2 reads SYGVQD (reference sequence). This CDR3 region has 14 residues. The ends were cut back, 2 bases at V and 10 bases at J, with 15 bases in the middle. The CDR3 region has the DNA TGCGCCAGCAGTGAGCTCCCCGCCGGGGGAGAGCAGTTCTTC. Amino acid sequence: CASSELPAGGEQFF.

V usage is TRBV7-2 and J usage is TRBJ1-6; no reliable D call. Germline V gives CDR1 SGHTA, CDR2 FQGNSA. Deletions cut 1 base from V and 7 bases from J, with 11 bases between. The CDR3 spans 15 residues. The DNA of the CDR3 is TGTGCCAGCAGCTTAGGAGGGTCGCCGAATTCACCCCTCCACTTT. It specifies CASSLGGSPNSPLHF.

V usage is TRBV7-2 and J usage is TRBJ2-7; possibly TRBD1 or TRBD2 for D (6 bases each). The germline V gene has CDR1 SGHTA and CDR2 FQGNSA. Trimming took off 5 bases at V and 2 bases at J, with 22 bases between the two ends. The CDR3 has 17 residues. CDR3 DNA sequence: TGTGCCAGCAGCCTAGGTCAGGGATCGGGGGCCACCTACGAGCAGTACTTC. Translated: CASSLGQGSGATYEQYF. The complete variable domain, with remaining parts taken from reference TRBV7-2 and TRBJ2-7, reads GAGVSQSPSNKVTEKGKDVELRCDPISGHTALYWYRQSLGQGLEFLIYFQGNSAPDKSGLPSDRFSAERTGGSVSTLTIQRTQQEDSAVYLCASSLGQGSGATYEQYFGPGTRLTVT.

This chain joins TRBV6-5 and TRBJ2-4, with 8 bases fitting TRBD1. This CDR3 is built from 15 residues. The V gene end was trimmed by 6 bases and the J gene end by 3 bases; junction bases not matched to a gene: 7. CDR1 and CDR2 from the germline V gene are MNHEY and SVGAGI. The CDR3 sequence: CASSPDREVKNIQYF. CDR3 DNA sequence: TGTGCCAGCAGCCCGGACAGGGAGGTCAAAAACATTCAGTACTTC.

The CDR3: CASSSGSSYEQYF. The CDR3 region has the DNA TGTGCCAGTAGTTCGGGGAGCTCCTACGAGCAGTACTTC. This rearrangement joins TRBV19 to TRBJ2-7, with TRBD2 as a possible D gene (5 bases). Trimming cost V 5 bases and J 0 bases, with 8 bases left between them. The germline V gene encodes CDR1 LNHDA and CDR2 SQIVND (reference sequence). The CDR3 totals 13 residues.

This chain links TRBV7-2 with TRBJ1-4; D is uncertain. This CDR3 has 15 amino acids. The germline gives CDR1 SGHTA, CDR2 FQGNSA. Trimming cost V 1 base and J 8 bases, with 14 bases left between them. The CDR3 protein is CASSLGWAGVEKLFF. The CDR3 nucleotides read TGTGCCAGCAGCTTAGGTTGGGCTGGGGTCGAAAAACTGTTTTTT.

V gene TRBV5-1 combines with J gene TRBJ2-1; D is uncertain. The V end was cut by 3 bases, the J end by 9 bases, with 16 bases between. Germline loops: CDR1 SGHRS, CDR2 YFSETQ. This CDR3 spans 14 amino acids. This CDR3 is CASSSGPTKAEQFF. The CDR3 region has the DNA TGCGCCAGCAGCTCCGGACCTACCAAGGCTGAGCAGTTCTTC.

The chain couples TRBV10-3 to TRBJ2-7; D remains unclear. This CDR3 is built from 13 residues. The V end was cut by 3 bases, the J end by 3 bases, with 9 bases between. Germline CDR1 and CDR2: ENHRY and SYGVKD. Here the CDR3 DNA reads TGTGCCATCAGTGACGTTGGGCGCTACGAGCAGTACTTC. Translation gives CAISDVGRYEQYF.

The rearrangement joins TRBV4-3 to TRBJ2-7; 9 bases line up with TRBD1. The CDR3 is 15 amino acids. V lost 6 bases to trimming and J lost 2 bases; unmatched junction nucleotides: 8. CDR1 and CDR2 from the germline V gene are LGHNA and YSLEER. The CDR3 loop is CASSYGTGRTYEQYF. The CDR3, as DNA: TGCGCCAGCAGTTACGGGACAGGGCGAACCTACGAGCAGTACTTC.

The V and J genes are TRBV4-2 and TRBJ1-1, with D tentatively TRBD1 (5 bases). The V and J ends lost 3 bases and 1 base respectively, with 21 bases between them. CDR1 LGHNA and CDR2 YNFKEQ come from the germline V gene. The CDR3 sequence is 18 residues long. This CDR3 is CASSHSRVTRTENTEAFF. The CDR3 bases are TGTGCCAGCAGCCACAGCAGGGTAACAAGGACCGAGAACACTGAAGCTTTCTTT.

This chain joins TRBV11-2 and TRBJ2-2; TRBD1 is a possible D gene (5 bases). Trimming cost V 0 bases and J 3 bases, with 8 bases left between them. The germline CDR1 and CDR2 sequences are SGHAT and FQNNGV. The CDR3 contains 15 residues. CDR3 region: CASSLDGADTGELFF. The CDR3 DNA reads as TGTGCCAGCAGCTTAGATGGGGCTGACACCGGGGAGCTGTTTTTT.

The chain couples TRBV7-6 to TRBJ1-1; D is ambiguous. Germline V gene data show CDR1 as SGHVS and CDR2 as FNYEAQ. There are 17 residues in the CDR3. Trimming took 1 base from V and 0 from J, leaving 15 bases between them. The CDR3 region has the DNA TGTGCCAGCAGCTTAGGGGCGACCCTAACCATGAACACTGAAGCTTTCTTT. Protein sequence: CASSLGATLTMNTEAFF.

The chain employs TRBV9 and TRBJ2-5; 10 nucleotides align to TRBD1. This CDR3 contains 14 residues. Germline V gene data show CDR1 as SGDLS and CDR2 as YYNGEE. V shed 5 bases, J shed 5 bases, and the junction held 6 bases outside the gene matches. For the CDR3, the DNA is TGTGCCAGCAGGGGACAGGGGACTCAGGAGACCCAGTACTTC. Protein product: CASRGQGTQETQYF.